A selection of T cell receptor beta chains follows, all from one sample in a study of cytomegalovirus exposure and HLA in healthy donors. Sequencing used immunoSEQ multiplex PCR; TCRdb keeps in-frame clones, though not all of them. The table shows around 300,000 clones, with 80% to 90% occurring only once. The sample consisted of PBMCs. These receptors were taken from a woman aged 18-29 years in good health and CMV-seronegative. CDR3s include the opening cysteine and the closing phenylalanine or tryptophan. The D gene is left open where the match is weak. Clone size is stated in some rows and not others, as once, few, many or a class when expanded.

d_call j_call v_call clone_size cdr3_nt cdr3_aa
- TRBJ2-5 TRBV10-3 - TGTGCCATCAGTGACATGGAGACCCAGTACTTC CAISDMETQYF
TRBD2 TRBJ2-7 TRBV2 few TGTGCCAGCAGTGAATTGACTAGCGGGACCTACGAGCAGTACTTC CASSELTSGTYEQYF
TRBD1 TRBJ2-5 TRBV27 once TGTGCCAGCCGGGACTGGGACAGGTCACAAGAGACCCAGTACTTC CASRDWDRSQETQYF
TRBD1 TRBJ1-1 TRBV19 - TGTGCCAGTATGGGACAGGGGTACACTGAAGCTTTCTTT CASMGQGYTEAFF
- TRBJ1-2 TRBV10-3 - TGTGCCATCATGACTTTCCCCACTTCTTCGGCGAACTACTATGGCTACACCTTC CAIMTFPTSSANYYGYTF
TRBD1 TRBJ1-5 TRBV27 - TGTGCCAGCAGTGAAAATGGGGACAGGGAGGATCAGCCCCAGCATTTT CASSENGDREDQPQHF
- TRBJ1-1 TRBV9 - TGTGCCAGCAGCGTAGATGAGGGGGGGCTTACTGAAGCTTTCTTT CASSVDEGGLTEAFF
TRBD2 TRBJ2-1 TRBV19 - TGTGCCAGTAGTTTCCTAGCGGGGTACAATGAGCAGTTCTTC CASSFLAGYNEQFF
- TRBJ1-1 TRBV6-1 few TGTGCCAGCAAGACGACATTATTAGTTACTGAAGCTTTCTTT CASKTTLLVTEAFF
TRBD1 TRBJ1-1 TRBV2 - TGTGCCAGCAGGATGGACAGGGGAACTGAAGCTTTCTTT CASRMDRGTEAFF
- TRBJ2-7 TRBV5-1 - TGCGCCAGCAGCTTTTCCAGCAGGACCTACGAGCAGTACTTC CASSFSSRTYEQYF
- TRBJ1-1 TRBV18 few TGTGCCAGCTCACCAATAGGGGGGGACACTGAAGCTTTCTTT CASSPIGGDTEAFF
- TRBJ1-1 TRBV10-2 - TGCGCCAGCAGTACAGGGACCACTGAAGCTTTCTTT CASSTGTTEAFF
TRBD1 TRBJ2-7 TRBV15 - TGTGCCACCGCACCGCCTGGGACAGTGATGACCTACGAGCAGTACTTC CATAPPGTVMTYEQYF
- TRBJ2-7 TRBV9 - TGTGCCAGCAGCGTCCGGTCAAAGGGCAGGGGTGGTGAGCAGTACTTC CASSVRSKGRGGEQYF
TRBD1 TRBJ2-7 TRBV9 - TGTGCCAGCAGCGACGGGACAGGGGCTGCCTACGAGCAGTACTTC CASSDGTGAAYEQYF
TRBD2 TRBJ2-1 TRBV19 - TGTGCCAGTAGTATAGGTAGCGGGGTCTACAATGAGCAGTTCTTC CASSIGSGVYNEQFF
TRBD2 TRBJ2-1 TRBV28 once TGTGCCAGCAGTCGATCCGGGACTAGCGGGACCGATGAGCAGTTCTTC CASSRSGTSGTDEQFF
- TRBJ1-4 TRBV2 - TGTGCCAGCAGTCAGGGTATGATGAGGGAAAAACTGTTTTTT CASSQGMMREKLFF
- TRBJ2-7 TRBV11-2 - TGTGCCAGCTCAGTAGCGGACTCCTACGAGCAGTACTTC CASSVADSYEQYF
TRBD1 TRBJ1-6 TRBV6-6 - TGTGCCGCTACCGGGACAGGCTATAATTCACCCCTCCACTTT CAATGTGYNSPLHF
TRBD1 TRBJ1-5 TRBV30 - TGTGCCTGGAGTAAGCAGGGGGATCAGCCCCAGCATTTT CAWSKQGDQPQHF
- TRBJ1-2 TRBV19 - TGTGCCAGTAGTATAGATCCATACAGAAACCGTGGCTACACCTTC CASSIDPYRNRGYTF